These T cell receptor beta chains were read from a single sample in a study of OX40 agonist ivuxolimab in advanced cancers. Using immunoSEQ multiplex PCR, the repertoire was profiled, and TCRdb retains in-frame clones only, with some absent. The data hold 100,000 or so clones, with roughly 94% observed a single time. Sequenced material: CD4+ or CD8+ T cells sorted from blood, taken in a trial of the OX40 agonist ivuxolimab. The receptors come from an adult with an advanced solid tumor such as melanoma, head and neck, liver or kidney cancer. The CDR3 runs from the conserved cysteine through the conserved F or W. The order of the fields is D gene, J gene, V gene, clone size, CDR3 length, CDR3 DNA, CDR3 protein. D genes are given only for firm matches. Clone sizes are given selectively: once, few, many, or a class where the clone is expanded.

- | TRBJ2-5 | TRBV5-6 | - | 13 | TGTGCCAGCAGCTTGGAGCAGGGGTGGACCCAGTACTTC | CASSLEQGWTQYF
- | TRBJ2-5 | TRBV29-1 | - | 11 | TGCAGCGCCAGGGTGGGGGAGACCCAGTACTTC | CSARVGETQYF
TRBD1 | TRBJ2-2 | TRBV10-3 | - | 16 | TGTGCCATCAGTGTAATCGGGACAGGGGACACCGGGGAGCTGTTTTTT | CAISVIGTGDTGELFF
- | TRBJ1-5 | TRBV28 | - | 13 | TGTGCCAGCCGGGGACCTAGCAATCAGCCCCAGCATTTT | CASRGPSNQPQHF
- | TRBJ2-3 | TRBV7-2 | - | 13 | TGTGCCAGCAGCTCCTCTATGACAGATACGCAGTATTTT | CASSSSMTDTQYF
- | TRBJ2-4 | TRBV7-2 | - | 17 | TGTGCCAGCAGCTTAGGGGCAGGGTCAGGCGCCAAAAACATTCAGTACTTC | CASSLGAGSGAKNIQYF
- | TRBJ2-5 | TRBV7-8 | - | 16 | TGTGCCAGCAGCCCCTTCACCGGACAGAGCCAAGAGACCCAGTACTTC | CASSPFTGQSQETQYF
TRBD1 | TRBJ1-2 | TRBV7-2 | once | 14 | TGTGCCAGCAGCTTGGGACAGGGGGTCTATGGCTACACCTTC | CASSLGQGVYGYTF
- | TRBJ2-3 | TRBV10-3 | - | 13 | TGTGCCATCAGTGGGGGGAAGAGAGATACGCAGTATTTT | CAISGGKRDTQYF
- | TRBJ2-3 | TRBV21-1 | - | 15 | TGTGCCAGCAGCAACCGGGACCCCCTCACAGATACGCAGTATTTT | CASSNRDPLTDTQYF
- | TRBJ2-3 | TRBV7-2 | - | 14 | TGTGCCAGCAGCTCCCCCTGGCCTCTCGATACGCAGTATTTT | CASSSPWPLDTQYF
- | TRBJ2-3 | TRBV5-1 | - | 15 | TGCGCCAGCAGCTTGAGATTTGGAGGGGCAGATACGCAGTATTTT | CASSLRFGGADTQYF
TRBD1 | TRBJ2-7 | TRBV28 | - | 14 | TGTGCCAGCAGGCGACAGGGGCCTCCCTACGAGCAGTACTTC | CASRRQGPPYEQYF
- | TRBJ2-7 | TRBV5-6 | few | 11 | TGTGCCAGCGGAGTCCGCCACGAGCAGTACTTC | CASGVRHEQYF